Described below is a single T cell receptor (beta chain) sequence and its context. Its antigen is still unknown. Per-base quality was not reported, and no clone a single base away is much larger than it. The CDR3, cysteine through phenylalanine, is 14 amino acids long. Only the CDR3 part of the read is kept: 42 bases, read in frame from the first base. From the germline V gene, CDR1 is SGHDT and CDR2 is YYEEEE. The trim is 0 bases for V and 1 base for J, with a gap of 7 bases between the germline ends. The sample originates from a study of cytomegalovirus exposure and HLA in healthy donors (dated by TCRdb to 2017 to 2019). Describing the broader study: According to an earlier analysis of a few hundred of the donors, 200 million or so T cells yielded 117 million unique TCR beta sequences and about 300 Gb of sequence data. The number of typed donors differed by locus: about 629-630 for A, B, C, DRB1 and DQB1; roughly 510 for DQA1; 606 for DPA1; and roughly 490 for DPB1. The genetic ancestry cluster associated with self-reported Caucasian donors included over 65% of the 300 to 400 genotyped donors. The study aimed to test whether signatures of past pathogen exposure could be identified by cataloging public T cell receptors. HLA typing covered class I and class II loci at four-digit resolution. Among a few hundred genotyped donors of the cohort, an average of approximately 240,000 unique TCR beta nucleotide sequences were sequenced per donor, around a sixth of them non-productive. Every repertoire in the discovery cohort had been generated on one and the same sequencing platform. Rather than using new phenotypic data, the later analysis identified candidate immune exposures from TCR beta sequences and from how often those sequences occurred across donors. Four to six DR-DQ haplotypes were handled as single units for association and clustering, since linkage in the cohort was strong. Donor age, sex, ethnicity and CMV serostatus were compiled together with the repertoire data. In a later genetic analysis, genome-wide SNP genotypes for about 55% of the 666 donors were used, and that subset was treated as a discovery cohort. The study used immunosequencing to profile the T cell repertoires of more than 650 subjects and linked those repertoires to cytomegalovirus serostatus. To decide whether each TCR beta V gene segment behaved as functional or pseudogenic, an earlier analysis of some 600 of the donors relied on high-throughput TCR beta sequencing. A later analysis re-analyzed previously published TCR beta repertoires from 500 to 700 donors and added high-resolution HLA genotyping to study TCR occurrence patterns. Besides the first cohort of 500 to 700 subjects, a separate validation cohort made up of 120 or so different subjects was used. High-throughput TCR immunosequencing, statistical association of individual TCRs with disease status, and machine learning were combined to predict cytomegalovirus infection status. An early release that covered 640 HLA-typed donors contained around 300 gigabases of sequencing data and roughly 84 million unique TCR sequences.

Receptor amplification or capture employed the immunoSEQ multiplex PCR assay. The multiplex PCR relied on a mix of 60 forward primers for TCR Vbeta segments and 13 reverse primers for TCR Jbeta segments. The CDR3 region of rearranged TCR beta genes was amplified from genomic DNA by a multiplex PCR assay. Amplified TCR beta libraries were sequenced as 87-base-pair reads on the Illumina HiSeq System. The authors' analysis ran thus. In a later analysis, roughly 80 million unique TCR beta chains were counted across the 500 to 850 repertoires, and approximately 11 million of these chains were shared by at least two donors. A nearest-neighbor algorithm error-corrected the raw reads and collapsed the reads into unique sequences, merging closely related sequences to remove PCR and sequencing errors. V, D and J gene segments were assigned by aligning CDR3 sequences to IMGT reference sequences. Each retained sequence needed at least a six-nucleotide match to both a V gene segment and a J gene segment. Rearrangements were classified as productive when the CDR3 lacked stop codons and remained in frame with V and J, and all other rearrangements were classified as non-productive. CDR3 was defined by IMGT convention, running from the second conserved V-encoded cysteine to the conserved J-encoded phenylalanine. In an earlier analysis of 550 to 650 of the donors, sequences lacking an unambiguous match to a single V gene segment were excluded. An earlier analysis of 500 to 700 of the donors classified V segments as functional when productive rearrangements were above 56.7% and as segregating when the standard deviation between donors was above 5%. A statistical classification framework was built for diagnosing cytomegalovirus status from the catalog of TCR beta chain sequences. In a later analysis, V and J genes were assigned by comparing TCR nucleotide sequences against IMGT/GENE-DB human TR gene sequences. In a later analysis, CDR3 sequences and most-parsimonious VDJ recombination scenarios were assigned using the TCRdist pipeline. A later analysis defined each TCR beta chain by its CDR3 amino acid sequence plus V-gene family, and excluded reads lacking a unique V-gene family. As a way to deal with suspected cross-contamination and a sequencing artifact, a later analysis dropped approximately 590 nucleotide sequences that were highly shared and had low generation probability. A later analysis calculated a clonal expansion index for each public chain from normalized within-repertoire ranks of inferred template counts. In a later analysis, generation probabilities were computed with a VDJ recombination model fitted to out-of-frame rearrangements, and the resulting probabilities were checked against IGoR. In a later analysis, TCR-TCR, TCR-HLA and TCR-CMV co-occurrence was scored with hypergeometric tests, and a repertoire-size bias correction was applied to TCR pairs. A later analysis estimated false discovery rates by permuting HLA or CMV assignments 20 times. A later analysis grouped co-occurring TCRs with DBSCAN, adding TCRdist sequence similarity when clustering within HLA-allele-positive subsets. Repertoires with fewer than 30,000 or more than 120,000 public chains were left out of co-occurrence clustering, as were five repertoires with anomalous nucleotide sharing. In its TCRdb copy, this immuneACCESS table keeps in-frame sequences only and misses some clones. Where compared with another copy, unresolved V genes explain less than half of these, and the others have no known cause. V and J calls and clone size are given by that table; D and trimming were obtained from the DNA. This sample holds tens of thousands of clones; approximately 77% were observed only once. The top ten clones comprise approximately 12% of the sample.

The cohort comprised more than 550 healthy bone marrow donors. At the time of sampling, every cohort member was nominally healthy, though immune exposures that went unrecorded were likely present. The donor was CMV seropositive and belonged to the group of 250 to 350 seropositive cohort members. Each donor provided a peripheral blood sample, and peripheral blood mononuclear cells were used for TCR beta sequencing. The Qiagen DNeasy Blood Extraction Kit was used to extract genomic DNA from the blood cell samples. Points the paper makes about the study in general: In an earlier analysis of fewer than 700 of the donors, most TCR beta V segments appeared in productive rearrangements about 87% or about 30% of the time, broadly matching IMGT annotations. A cluster of highly shared sequence variants was judged likely to represent a technical artifact of the sequencing pipeline. At a false discovery rate of 0.05, a later analysis linked roughly 17,000 TCR beta sequences to specific HLA alleles. A few of the identified cytomegalovirus-associated TCR beta chains were confirmed in vitro to be specific for cytomegalovirus antigens. Strong co-occurrence of HLA alleles, especially DR and DQ, made assigning TCR associations to individual alleles difficult. In a later genetic analysis, a missense DCLRE1C variant was associated with V-gene and J-gene trimming of TCR beta chains, and the association was replicated in an independent cohort. Correlated functional status among segregating V segments might be attributable to linkage disequilibrium, but an unknown experimental factor could not be ruled out. The study listed around 160 TCR beta chains as associated with cytomegalovirus. The presence/absence analyses assumed that sequencing depth was roughly uniform across donors, and that assumption may not be true. In a later analysis, TCR association rates were found to vary across HLA loci, with the most associated TCRs seen for DRB1 alleles and the fewest for HLA-C alleles. Only TCR beta chains were sequenced in this cohort, and the absence of alpha or paired-chain data limited detectable features. A later analysis reported that several top co-occurrence clusters appeared linked to parvovirus B19, influenza, CMV and Epstein-Barr virus. A further reported finding was that TCR beta sequences accurately predicted the HLA-A and HLA-B alleles for most subjects in the first cohort. The classifier was reported to diagnose cytomegalovirus status with high specificity and sensitivity in both the original and validation cohorts. The authors suggested that the approach could potentially be extended to other disease states and immunological phenotypes. Some IMGT-functional V segments, including TRBV6-2 and TRBV6-3, could not be distinguished by the 87-base-pair reads and were therefore excluded. Because counts were too low, roughly 16 rarely observed V segments, including chromosome 9 orphons, were left out of the earlier analysis of 587 of the donors. The only immune exposure information available for the cohort was CMV serostatus. Most CMV-associated TCR beta chains appeared to be HLA-restricted in a later analysis, and the HLA associations seemed to be driven largely by CMV exposure. Compared with the approximately 670-donor mean, donors in an Asian-associated ancestry cluster had fewer N-insertions in productive TCRs, according to a later genetic analysis. A later analysis found that HLA-associated TCR beta chains were more clonally expanded and had lower generation probabilities than equally common non-associated chains. Because some donors lacked HLA typing at each locus, the association tests relied only on the typed subset. Most TCR sequences were observed very rarely across donors, whereas some public TCRs were present in many individuals.

Recombination linked TRBV5-6 to TRBJ1-1, and TRBD1 may be the D gene, going by 5 matching bases. The receptor was derived from a woman aged 40-49 years in good health and CMV-seropositive. Sequencing input: PBMCs. The encoded CDR3 is CASSLGQKNTEAFF. The DNA is TGTGCCAGCAGCTTGGGACAGAAGAACACTGAAGCTTTCTTT.